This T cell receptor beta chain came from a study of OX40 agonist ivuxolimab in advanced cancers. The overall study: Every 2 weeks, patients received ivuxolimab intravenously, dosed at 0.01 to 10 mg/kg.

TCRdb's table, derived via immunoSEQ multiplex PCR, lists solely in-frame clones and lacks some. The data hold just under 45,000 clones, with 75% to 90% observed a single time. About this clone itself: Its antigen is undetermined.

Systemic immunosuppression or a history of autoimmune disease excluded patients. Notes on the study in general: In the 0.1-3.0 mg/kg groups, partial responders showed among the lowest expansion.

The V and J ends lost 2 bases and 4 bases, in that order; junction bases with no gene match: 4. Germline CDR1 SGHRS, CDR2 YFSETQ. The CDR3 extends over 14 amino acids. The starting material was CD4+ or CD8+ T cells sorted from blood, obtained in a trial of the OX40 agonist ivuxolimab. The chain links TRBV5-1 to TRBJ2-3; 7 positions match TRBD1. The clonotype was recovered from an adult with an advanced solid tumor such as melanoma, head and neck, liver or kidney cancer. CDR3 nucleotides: TGCGCCAGCAGCTTTAACAGGGGCGCAGATACGCAGTATTTT. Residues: CASSFNRGADTQYF.